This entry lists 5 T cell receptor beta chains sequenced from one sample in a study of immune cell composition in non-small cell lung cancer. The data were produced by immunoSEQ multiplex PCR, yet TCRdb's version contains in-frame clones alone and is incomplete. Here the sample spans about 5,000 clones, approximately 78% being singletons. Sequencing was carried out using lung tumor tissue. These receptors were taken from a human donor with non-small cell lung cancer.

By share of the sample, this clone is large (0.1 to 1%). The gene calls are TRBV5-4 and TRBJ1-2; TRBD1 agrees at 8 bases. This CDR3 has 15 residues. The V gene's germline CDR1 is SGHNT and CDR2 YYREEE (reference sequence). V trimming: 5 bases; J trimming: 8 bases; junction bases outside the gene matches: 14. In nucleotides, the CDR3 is TGTGCCAGCAGGGAGCTTGGGGAGGGGACAGGCGGCTACACCTTC. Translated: CASRELGEGTGGYTF.

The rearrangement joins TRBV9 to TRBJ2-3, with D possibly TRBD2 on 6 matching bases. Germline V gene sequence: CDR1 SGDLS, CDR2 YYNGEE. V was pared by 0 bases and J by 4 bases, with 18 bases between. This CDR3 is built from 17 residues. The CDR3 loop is CASSVASLLAGSDTQYF. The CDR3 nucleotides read TGTGCCAGCAGCGTAGCCTCGTTGCTCGCGGGGTCAGATACGCAGTATTTT.

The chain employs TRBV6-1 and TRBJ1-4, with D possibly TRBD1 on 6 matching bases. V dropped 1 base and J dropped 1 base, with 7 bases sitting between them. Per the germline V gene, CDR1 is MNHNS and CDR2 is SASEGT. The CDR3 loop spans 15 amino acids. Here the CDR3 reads CASSEGTVTNEKLFF. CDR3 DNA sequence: TGTGCCAGCAGTGAAGGGACAGTAACTAATGAAAAACTGTTTTTT.

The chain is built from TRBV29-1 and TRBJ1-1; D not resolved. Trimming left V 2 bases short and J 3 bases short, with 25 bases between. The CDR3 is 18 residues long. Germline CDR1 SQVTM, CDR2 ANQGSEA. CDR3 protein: CSVEPRPRFRREDTEAFF. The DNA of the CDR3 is TGCAGCGTTGAACCGCGGCCCAGATTCCGGCGGGAGGACACTGAAGCTTTCTTT.

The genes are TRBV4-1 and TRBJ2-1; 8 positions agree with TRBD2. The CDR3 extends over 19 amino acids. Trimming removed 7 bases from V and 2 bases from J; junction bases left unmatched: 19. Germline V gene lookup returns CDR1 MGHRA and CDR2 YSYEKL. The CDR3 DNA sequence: TGCGCCAGCACACCCGTCCGGGGGACTAGATCCCCGGCCTACAATGAGCAGTTCTTC. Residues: CASTPVRGTRSPAYNEQFF.